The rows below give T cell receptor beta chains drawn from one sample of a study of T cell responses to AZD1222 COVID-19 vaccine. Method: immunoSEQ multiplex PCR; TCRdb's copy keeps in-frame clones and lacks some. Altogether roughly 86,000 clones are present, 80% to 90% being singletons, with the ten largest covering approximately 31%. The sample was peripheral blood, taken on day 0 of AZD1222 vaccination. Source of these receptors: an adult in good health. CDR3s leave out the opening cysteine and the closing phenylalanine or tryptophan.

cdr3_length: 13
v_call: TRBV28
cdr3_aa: ASSSGQGPRDTQY

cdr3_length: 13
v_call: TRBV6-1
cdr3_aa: ASSEAATGAYEQY

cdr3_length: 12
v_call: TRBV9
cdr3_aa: ASTEGSGRDEQF

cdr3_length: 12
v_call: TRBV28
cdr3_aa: ATPKGSNTGELF

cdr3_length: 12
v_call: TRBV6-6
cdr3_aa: ASSYSIFENEQF

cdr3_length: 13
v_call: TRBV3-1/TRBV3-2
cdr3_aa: ASSQAGTGNYGYT

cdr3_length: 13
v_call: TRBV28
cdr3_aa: ASSLGTGGLSEQY

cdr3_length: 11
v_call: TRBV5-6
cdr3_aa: ASSHGRLEQQY

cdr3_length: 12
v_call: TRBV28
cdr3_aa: ASSLYGLGYGYT

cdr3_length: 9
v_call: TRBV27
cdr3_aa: ASILVTGYT

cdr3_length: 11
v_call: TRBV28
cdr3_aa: ASSPPGRSPLH

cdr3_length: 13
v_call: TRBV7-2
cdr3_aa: ASSLASGSGNEQF

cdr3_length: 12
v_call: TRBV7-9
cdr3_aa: ASSLGQVKETQY

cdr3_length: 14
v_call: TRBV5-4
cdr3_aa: ASSHGGSSGSYIQY

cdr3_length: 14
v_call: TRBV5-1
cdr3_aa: ASSLGSGGSSYEQY

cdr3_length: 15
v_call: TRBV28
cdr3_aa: ASSTTYKSTGRETQY

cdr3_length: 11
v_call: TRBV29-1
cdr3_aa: SVGQGFAYEQY

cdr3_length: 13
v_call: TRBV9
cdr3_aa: ASSEQGQGHQPQH

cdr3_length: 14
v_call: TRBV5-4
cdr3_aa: ASSLRLAGGTDTQY

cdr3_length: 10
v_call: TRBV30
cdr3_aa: AWRTGADTQY

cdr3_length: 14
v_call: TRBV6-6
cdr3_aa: ASSARDRATNEKLF

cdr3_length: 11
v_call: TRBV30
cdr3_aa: AWSEVRGSPLH

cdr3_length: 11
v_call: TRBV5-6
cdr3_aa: ASSWDRGHEQY